This TCR beta chain was retrieved from a study of shared clonotypes between healthy human individuals. Profiling relied on immunoSEQ multiplex PCR, and the TCRdb table lists in-frame clones only, not all of them. The sample carries about 690,000 clones, less than 95% recorded once. The V gene lost 2 bases and the J gene lost 6 bases, with 20 bases spanning the gap. Germline V lookup: CDR1 MDHEN, CDR2 SYDVKM. The CDR3 runs to 16 residues. The chain employs TRBV28 and TRBJ2-7; a possible D gene is TRBD2 (5 bases). The sequencing sample was made of memory CD8+ T cells from PBMCs. The subset here: CD45RO+ cells pooled with CCR7-negative TemRA cells. The source is a man younger than 30 in good health. Some clones in this sample may be carry-over from other donors' samples. CDR3 in DNA: TGTGCCAGCAGTTTACGTCGGGATCTGCGACTGGGCGAGCAGTACTTC. Translation: CASSLRRDLRLGEQYF.